This is a list of T cell receptor beta chains from one sample in a study of T cells in Graves' hyperthyroidism and ophthalmopathy. Each CDR3 protein is one row after TCRdb ran MiXCR on the multiplex PCR reads. The sample holds 250,000 or so distinct CDR3 sequences; roughly 15% are singletons and the top ten take around 30%. The sequenced sample consisted of blood. These TCRs come from a woman in her forties or fifties with Graves' hyperthyroidism that later progressed to Graves' ophthalmopathy. Each CDR3 is given with its conserved first and last residue. A D gene is named only where the DNA matches it firmly. Clone size is not always given. Where it is, it says once, few, many or a class for expanded clones.

size: NA; D: NA; V: TRBV7-3; J: TRBJ2-2; DNA: TGTGCCAGCAGCTTGGGTGAGAACACCGGGGAGCTGTTTTTT; CDR3: CASSLGENTGELFF
size: NA; D: TRBD2; V: TRBV20-1; J: TRBJ2-7; DNA: TGCAGTGCTGAGAGCGGGAGAGAGAACTACGAGCAGTACTTC; CDR3: CSAESGRENYEQYF
size: many; D: NA; V: TRBV18; J: TRBJ1-5; DNA: TGTGCCAGCTCACCAGGGGTCCCATCCTGGCCCCAGCATTTT; CDR3: CASSPGVPSWPQHF
size: many; D: NA; V: TRBV4-1; J: TRBJ2-1; DNA: TGCGCCAGCACCGGACCGCCGAGCTCCTACAATGAGCAGTTCTTC; CDR3: CASTGPPSSYNEQFF
size: few; D: NA; V: TRBV7-9; J: TRBJ1-3; DNA: TGTGCCAGCCCCAGGCTGAGCTCTGGAAACACCATATATTTT; CDR3: CASPRLSSGNTIYF
size: many; D: NA; V: TRBV5-6; J: TRBJ2-7; DNA: TGTGCCAGCAGCAAAGGGATTACCCCCTACGAGCAGTACTTC; CDR3: CASSKGITPYEQYF
size: many; D: TRBD1; V: TRBV12-3/TRBV12-4; J: TRBJ2-5; DNA: TGTGCCAGCAGTCTTCCGGGTCCGACAGGGCTTACCCAGTACTTC; CDR3: CASSLPGPTGLTQYF
size: many; D: TRBD2; V: TRBV20-1; J: TRBJ2-3; DNA: TGCAGTGCTAGAGAGAATGGCGGGCGGGAGGCGCAGTATTTT; CDR3: CSARENGGREAQYF
size: few; D: NA; V: TRBV5-6; J: TRBJ1-5; DNA: TGTGCCAGCAGCCGCGGGGAAAACAATCAGCCCCAGCATTTT; CDR3: CASSRGENNQPQHF
size: many; D: NA; V: TRBV20-1; J: TRBJ2-1; DNA: TGCAGTGCTAGAGATCCTGGACGGCCCTACAATGAGCAGTTCTTC; CDR3: CSARDPGRPYNEQFF
size: many; D: NA; V: TRBV29-1; J: TRBJ1-1; DNA: TGCAGCGCGGGGATCAACCAGAACACTGAAGCTTTCTTT; CDR3: CSAGINQNTEAFF
size: many; D: NA; V: TRBV27; J: TRBJ2-7; DNA: TGTGCCAGCAGTTGGGGCAGCTCCTACGAGCAGTACTTC; CDR3: CASSWGSSYEQYF
size: NA; D: NA; V: TRBV19; J: TRBJ2-5; DNA: TGTGCCAGCAAGGGGATAGGGAGAGAGACCCAGTACTTC; CDR3: CASKGIGRETQYF
size: many; D: NA; V: TRBV12-3/TRBV12-4; J: TRBJ2-1; DNA: TGTGCCAGCAGTGCCCGACTATCGGGTCAATACAATGAGCAGTTCTTC; CDR3: CASSARLSGQYNEQFF
size: many; D: NA; V: TRBV20-1; J: TRBJ2-5; DNA: TGCAGTGCTCCGGTTAGCGCCCAAGAGACCCAGTACTTC; CDR3: CSAPVSAQETQYF
size: many; D: NA; V: TRBV18; J: TRBJ1-1; DNA: TGTGCCAGCTCACCCCCGTCGGTCCCCAACACTGAAGCTTTCTTT; CDR3: CASSPPSVPNTEAFF
size: many; D: NA; V: TRBV18; J: TRBJ2-2; DNA: TGTGCCAGCTCACCATTCCCGGGCGGGGAGCTGTTTTTT; CDR3: CASSPFPGGELFF
size: many; D: TRBD2; V: TRBV5-6; J: TRBJ2-1; DNA: TGTGCCAGCAGCCTGGGGGGGGTTGAGCAGTTCTTC; CDR3: CASSLGGVEQFF
size: many; D: NA; V: TRBV11-2; J: TRBJ2-4; DNA: TGTGCCAGCAGCCCTGATCGAGGGAATTGGAACATTCAGTACTTC; CDR3: CASSPDRGNWNIQYF
size: few; D: NA; V: TRBV6-1; J: TRBJ2-2; DNA: TGTGCCATAAGGGGCACCGGGGAGCTGTTTTTT; CDR3: CAIRGTGELFF
size: many; D: NA; V: TRBV28; J: TRBJ1-1; DNA: TGTGCCAGCAGTGTAGGGTGGTCTGAAGCTTTCTTT; CDR3: CASSVGWSEAFF
size: many; D: NA; V: TRBV2; J: TRBJ2-6; DNA: TGTGCCAGCAGGAACGGGGTCCCTGGGGCCAACGTCCTGACTTTC; CDR3: CASRNGVPGANVLTF